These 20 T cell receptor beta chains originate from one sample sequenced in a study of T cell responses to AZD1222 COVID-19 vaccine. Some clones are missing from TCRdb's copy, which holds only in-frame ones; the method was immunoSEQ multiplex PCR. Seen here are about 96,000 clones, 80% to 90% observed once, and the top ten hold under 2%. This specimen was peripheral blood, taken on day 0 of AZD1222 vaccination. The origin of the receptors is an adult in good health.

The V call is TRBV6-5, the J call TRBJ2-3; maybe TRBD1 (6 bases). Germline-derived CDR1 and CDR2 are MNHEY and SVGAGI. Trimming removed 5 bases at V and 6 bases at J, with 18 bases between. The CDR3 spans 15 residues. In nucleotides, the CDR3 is TGTGCCAGCAGTCCATCTCTGTGGGACACGGATACGCAGTATTTT. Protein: CASSPSLWDTDTQYF.

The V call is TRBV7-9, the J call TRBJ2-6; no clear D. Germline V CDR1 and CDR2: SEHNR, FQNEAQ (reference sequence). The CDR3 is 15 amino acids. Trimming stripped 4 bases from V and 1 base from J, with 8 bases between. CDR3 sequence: CASSSRESGANVLTF. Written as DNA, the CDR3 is TGTGCCAGCAGCTCAAGGGAATCTGGGGCCAACGTCCTGACTTTC.

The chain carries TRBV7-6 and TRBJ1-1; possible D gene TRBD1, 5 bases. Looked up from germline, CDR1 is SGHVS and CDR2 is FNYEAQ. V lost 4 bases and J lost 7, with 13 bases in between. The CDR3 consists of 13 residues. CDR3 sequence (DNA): TGTGCCAGCAGCTCAATGACAGCGAATGAAGCTTTCTTT. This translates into CASSSMTANEAFF.

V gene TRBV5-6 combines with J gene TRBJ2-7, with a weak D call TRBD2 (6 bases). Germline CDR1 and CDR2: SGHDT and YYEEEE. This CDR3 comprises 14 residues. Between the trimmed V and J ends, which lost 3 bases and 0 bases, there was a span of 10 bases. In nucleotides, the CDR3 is TGTGCCAGCAGCTCGGGACTGATCTCCTACGAGCAGTACTTC. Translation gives CASSSGLISYEQYF.

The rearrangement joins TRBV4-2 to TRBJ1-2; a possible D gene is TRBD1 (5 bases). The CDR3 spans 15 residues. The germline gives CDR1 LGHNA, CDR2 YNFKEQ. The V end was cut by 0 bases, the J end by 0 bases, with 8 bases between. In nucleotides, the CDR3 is TGTGCCAGCAGCCAAGATCAGGGAACTAACTATGGCTACACCTTC. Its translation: CASSQDQGTNYGYTF.

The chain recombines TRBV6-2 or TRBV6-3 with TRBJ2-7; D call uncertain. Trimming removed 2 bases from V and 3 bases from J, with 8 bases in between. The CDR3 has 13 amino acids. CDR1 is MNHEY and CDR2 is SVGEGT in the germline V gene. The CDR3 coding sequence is TGTGCCAGCAGTTACACCGCCCGCTACGAGCAGTACTTC. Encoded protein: CASSYTARYEQYF.

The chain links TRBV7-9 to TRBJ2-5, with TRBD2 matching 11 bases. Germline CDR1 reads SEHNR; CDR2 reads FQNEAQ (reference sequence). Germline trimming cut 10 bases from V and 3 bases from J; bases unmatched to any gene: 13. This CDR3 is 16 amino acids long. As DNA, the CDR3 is TGTGCCACCACCTCCCTAGCGGGGGGTGGAGAAGAGACCCAGTACTTC. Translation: CATTSLAGGGEETQYF.

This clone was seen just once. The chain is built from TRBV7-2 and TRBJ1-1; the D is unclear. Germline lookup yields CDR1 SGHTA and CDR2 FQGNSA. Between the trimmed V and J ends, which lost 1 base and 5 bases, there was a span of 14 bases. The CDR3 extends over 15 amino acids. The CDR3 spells CASSLVAQVKTEAFF. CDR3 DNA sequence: TGTGCCAGCAGCTTAGTGGCCCAAGTAAAGACTGAAGCTTTCTTT.

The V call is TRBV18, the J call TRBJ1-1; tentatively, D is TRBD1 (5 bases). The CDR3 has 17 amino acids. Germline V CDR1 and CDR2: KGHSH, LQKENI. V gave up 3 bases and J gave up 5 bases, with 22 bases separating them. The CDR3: CASSPPPLAGKMTEAFF. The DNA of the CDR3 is TGTGCCAGCTCACCTCCCCCTTTGGCAGGGAAGATGACTGAAGCTTTCTTT.

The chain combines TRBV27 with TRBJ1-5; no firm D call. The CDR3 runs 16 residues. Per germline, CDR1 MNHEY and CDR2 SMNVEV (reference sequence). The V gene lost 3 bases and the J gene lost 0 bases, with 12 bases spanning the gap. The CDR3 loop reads CASSLGGYYSNQPQHF. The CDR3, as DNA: TGTGCCAGCAGTTTGGGCGGGTATTATAGCAATCAGCCCCAGCATTTT.

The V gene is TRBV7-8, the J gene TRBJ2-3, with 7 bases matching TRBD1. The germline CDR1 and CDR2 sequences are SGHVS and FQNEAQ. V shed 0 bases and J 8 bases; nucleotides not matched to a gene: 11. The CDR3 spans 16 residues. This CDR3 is CASSLALQRTGGTQYF. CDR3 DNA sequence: TGTGCCAGCAGCTTAGCGCTCCAGCGGACAGGAGGTACGCAGTATTTT.

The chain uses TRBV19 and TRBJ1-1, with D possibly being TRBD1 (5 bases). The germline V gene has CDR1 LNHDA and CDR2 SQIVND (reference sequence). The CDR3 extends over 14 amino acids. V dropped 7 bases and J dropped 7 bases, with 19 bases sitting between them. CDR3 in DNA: TGTGCCAGTAAAGAGGGCCAGGGTCTTGGTGAAGCTTTCTTT. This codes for CASKEGQGLGEAFF.

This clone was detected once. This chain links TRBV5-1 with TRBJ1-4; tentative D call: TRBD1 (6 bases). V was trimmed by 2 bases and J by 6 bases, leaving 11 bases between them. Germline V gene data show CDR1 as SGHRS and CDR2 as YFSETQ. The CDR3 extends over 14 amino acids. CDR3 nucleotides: TGCGCCAGCAGCTTCGGACAGCGTGATGAAAAACTGTTTTTT. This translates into CASSFGQRDEKLFF. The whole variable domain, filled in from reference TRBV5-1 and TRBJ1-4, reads KAGVTQTPRYLIKTRGQQVTLSCSPISGHRSVSWYQQTPGQGLQFLFEYFSETQRNKGNFPGRFSGRQFSNSRSEMNVSTLELGDSALYLCASSFGQRDEKLFFGSGTQLSVL.

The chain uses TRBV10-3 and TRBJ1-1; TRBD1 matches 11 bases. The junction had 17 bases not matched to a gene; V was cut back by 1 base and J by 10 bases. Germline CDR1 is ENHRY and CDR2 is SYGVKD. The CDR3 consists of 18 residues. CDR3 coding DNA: TGTGCCATCAGTGAGTGGGGCGGACAGGGGGCGAAACTGAAACGAGCTTTCTTT. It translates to CAISEWGGQGAKLKRAFF.

Here the CDR3 DNA reads TGTGCCAGCAGCCAAGAGGCAACTAATGAAAAACTGTTTTTT. This gives the protein CASSQEATNEKLFF. V is TRBV11-2 and J is TRBJ1-4; D remains ambiguous. V was cut by 5 bases and J by 0 bases, with 7 bases left in between. This CDR3 has 14 residues. CDR1 and CDR2 (germline): SGHAT, FQNNGV.

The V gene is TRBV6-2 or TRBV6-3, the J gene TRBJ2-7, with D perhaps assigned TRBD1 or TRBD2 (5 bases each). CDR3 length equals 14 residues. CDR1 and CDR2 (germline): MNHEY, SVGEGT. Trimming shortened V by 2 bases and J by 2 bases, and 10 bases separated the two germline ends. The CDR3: CASSYGTATYEQYF. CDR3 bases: TGTGCCAGCAGTTACGGGACGGCTACCTACGAGCAGTACTTC.

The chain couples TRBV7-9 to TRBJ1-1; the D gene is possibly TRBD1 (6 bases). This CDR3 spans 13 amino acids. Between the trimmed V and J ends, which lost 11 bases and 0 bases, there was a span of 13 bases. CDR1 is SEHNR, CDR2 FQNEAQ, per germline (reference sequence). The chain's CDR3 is CAGGDNMNTEAFF. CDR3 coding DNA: TGTGCCGGGGGGGACAACATGAACACTGAAGCTTTCTTT.

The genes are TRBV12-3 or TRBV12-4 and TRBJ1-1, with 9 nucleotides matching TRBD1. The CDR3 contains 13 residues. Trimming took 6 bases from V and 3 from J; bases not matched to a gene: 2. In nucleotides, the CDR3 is TGTGCCAGCAGACGGGACAGGGACACTGAAGCTTTCTTT. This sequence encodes CASRRDRDTEAFF.

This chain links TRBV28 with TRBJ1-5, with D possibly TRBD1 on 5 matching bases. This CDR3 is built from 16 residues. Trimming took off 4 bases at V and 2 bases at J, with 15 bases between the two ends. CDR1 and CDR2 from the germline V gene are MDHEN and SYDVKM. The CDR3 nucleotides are TGTGCCAGCAGTTCCATTACGGGAGGGGGCAATCAGCCCCAGCATTTT. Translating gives CASSSITGGGNQPQHF. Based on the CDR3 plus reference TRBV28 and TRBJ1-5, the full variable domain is DVKVTQSSRYLVKRTGEKVFLECVQDMDHENMFWYRQDPGLGLRLIYFSYDVKMKEKGDIPEGYSVSREKKERFSLILESASTNQTSMYLCASSSITGGGNQPQHFGDGTRLSIL.

The CDR3 coding sequence is TGTGCCAGCAGGGCAGGGGCTGCAACTAATGAAAAACTGTTTTTT. This sequence encodes CASRAGAATNEKLFF. The chain uses TRBV2 and TRBJ1-4, with D possibly being TRBD1 (6 bases). V was pared by 6 bases and J by 0 bases, with 11 bases between. CDR1 is SNHLY, CDR2 FYNNEI, per germline. This CDR3 region has 15 residues.